The 5 T cell receptor beta chains below come from one sample, sequenced in a study of CXCR3-negative and CXCR3-positive naive CD8 T cells. Researchers prepared the TRB cDNA libraries using 5' RACE with UMI labels. TCRdb reworked the 5' RACE reads into one entry per CDR3 protein, no DNA. The sample table sets out about 80,000 distinct CDR3 sequences. Sequenced input: naive CXCR3- CD8+ T cells from blood. Subset noted: CD45RO-CCR7+CD27+CD95- naive CD8+ T cells lacking CXCR3 (TNR3-). The source is a human donor in good health. Some clones in this sample may be carry-over from other donors' samples.

The chain has TRBV12-2 and TRBJ1-2; as DNA is missing, the TRBD1 call by TCRdb cannot be tested. TRBV12-2 is shown as a pseudogene. This CDR3 spans 17 amino acids. The CDR3 spells CASRYGDRGRSNYGYTF.

The chain couples TRBV11-2 to TRBJ2-7; without DNA, the TCRdb call of TRBD1 cannot be checked. Germline V gene sequence: CDR1 SGHAT, CDR2 FQNNGV. This CDR3 spans 16 amino acids. The CDR3 reads CASSLYAGQAGYEQYF.

The gene calls are TRBV9 and TRBJ2-1. CDR3 length equals 14 residues. Germline V gene lookup returns CDR1 SGDLS and CDR2 YYNGEE. CDR3 protein: CASSASWFENEQFF.

The chain uses TRBV7-9 and TRBJ1-1; TCRdb returns TRBD1, unconfirmable since there is no DNA. There are 13 residues in the CDR3. Germline V CDR1 and CDR2: SEHNR, FQNEAQ (reference sequence). This chain's CDR3 is CASSIPGNTEAFF.

This chain links TRBV29-1 with TRBJ2-3; checking the TCRdb D call of TRBD1 is not possible without DNA. The CDR3 length is 16 residues. The germline gives CDR1 SQVTM, CDR2 ANQGSEA. The CDR3 reads CSVSGLGGRVTDTQYF.